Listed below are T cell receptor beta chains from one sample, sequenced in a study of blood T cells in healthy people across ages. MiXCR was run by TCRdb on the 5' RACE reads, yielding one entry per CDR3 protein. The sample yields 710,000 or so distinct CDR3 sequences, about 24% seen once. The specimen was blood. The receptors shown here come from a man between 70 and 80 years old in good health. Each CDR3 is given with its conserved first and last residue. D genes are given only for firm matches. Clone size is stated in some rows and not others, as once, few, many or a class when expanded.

cdr3_aa: CACSSTHPGQGGKLFF; cdr3_nt: TGTGCCTGCAGTTCGACTCATCCGGGACAGGGAGGGAAACTGTTTTTT; clone_size: few; j_call: TRBJ1-4; d_call: TRBD1; v_call: TRBV12-3/TRBV12-4
cdr3_aa: CASSFGDNYEQYF; cdr3_nt: TGTGCCAGCAGTTTTGGGGACAACTACGAGCAGTACTTC; clone_size: .; j_call: TRBJ2-7; d_call: .; v_call: TRBV28
cdr3_aa: CASSLVAGEDTQYF; cdr3_nt: TGCGCCAGCAGCTTGGTAGCGGGGGAAGATACGCAGTATTTT; clone_size: .; j_call: TRBJ2-3; d_call: TRBD2; v_call: TRBV5-1
cdr3_aa: CASSTSGRTDTQYF; cdr3_nt: TGTGCCAGCAGCACTAGCGGGAGGACAGATACGCAGTATTTT; clone_size: .; j_call: TRBJ2-3; d_call: TRBD2; v_call: TRBV7-6
cdr3_aa: CASSLNTGHLYNEQFF; cdr3_nt: TGTGCCAGCAGCTTAAACACGGGACACCTCTACAATGAGCAGTTCTTC; clone_size: few; j_call: TRBJ2-1; d_call: .; v_call: TRBV7-2
cdr3_aa: CASSPGLNTGELFF; cdr3_nt: TGTGCCAGCAGCCCCGGCCTGAACACCGGGGAGCTGTTTTTT; clone_size: few; j_call: TRBJ2-2; d_call: .; v_call: TRBV7-3
cdr3_aa: CASSLSGGLSLRTEAFF; cdr3_nt: TGCGCCAGCAGCTTGTCGGGGGGGCTTTCCTTGAGGACTGAAGCTTTCTTT; clone_size: .; j_call: TRBJ1-1; d_call: .; v_call: TRBV5-1
cdr3_aa: CASSLSGAKPYEQYF; cdr3_nt: TGTGCCAGCAGTTTAAGCGGGGCCAAGCCCTACGAGCAGTACTTC; clone_size: .; j_call: TRBJ2-7; d_call: TRBD2; v_call: TRBV12-3/TRBV12-4
cdr3_aa: CASTPTSGRAHEQFF; cdr3_nt: TGCGCCAGCACTCCTACTAGCGGGAGGGCCCATGAGCAGTTCTTC; clone_size: .; j_call: TRBJ2-1; d_call: TRBD2; v_call: TRBV5-1
cdr3_aa: CSVGRVKAEAFF; cdr3_nt: TGCAGTGTAGGCAGGGTGAAGGCTGAAGCTTTCTTT; clone_size: few; j_call: TRBJ1-1; d_call: .; v_call: TRBV20-1
cdr3_aa: CASSPGQLLSEKLFF; cdr3_nt: TGTGCCAGCAGTCCGGGACAGCTCCTAAGTGAAAAACTGTTTTTT; clone_size: few; j_call: TRBJ1-4; d_call: TRBD1; v_call: TRBV7-9
cdr3_aa: CASSSQGSGQPQHF; cdr3_nt: TGTGCCAGCAGTTCACAGGGCTCAGGGCAGCCCCAGCATTTT; clone_size: .; j_call: TRBJ1-5; d_call: .; v_call: TRBV12-3/TRBV12-4
cdr3_aa: CASSFFSGGGQPQHF; cdr3_nt: TGTGCCAGCAGTTTTTTTTCCGGGGGGGGTCAGCCCCAGCATTTT; clone_size: many; j_call: TRBJ1-5; d_call: .; v_call: TRBV12-3/TRBV12-4
cdr3_aa: CASSQETGSLVAKNIQYF; cdr3_nt: TGTGCCAGCAGCCAAGAGACTGGCAGCCTCGTAGCCAAAAACATTCAGTACTTC; clone_size: .; j_call: TRBJ2-4; d_call: .; v_call: TRBV14
cdr3_aa: CASSLDVGTGNEFF; cdr3_nt: .; clone_size: .; j_call: TRBJ2-5; d_call: .; v_call: TRBV5-6
cdr3_aa: CSVGGDRNEQYF; cdr3_nt: TGCAGCGTTGGGGGGGATAGGAACGAGCAGTACTTC; clone_size: few; j_call: TRBJ2-7; d_call: .; v_call: TRBV29-1
cdr3_aa: CASSWGTAQSNTEAFF; cdr3_nt: TGTGCCAGCAGCTGGGGGACAGCCCAGTCTAACACTGAAGCTTTCTTT; clone_size: once; j_call: TRBJ1-1; d_call: TRBD1; v_call: TRBV5-5
cdr3_aa: CASSSSGGKTDTQYF; cdr3_nt: TGTGCCAGCAGCTCTAGCGGAGGCAAAACAGATACGCAGTATTTT; clone_size: .; j_call: TRBJ2-3; d_call: TRBD2; v_call: TRBV11-3
cdr3_aa: CASSISGTMGSYEQYF; cdr3_nt: TGTGCCAGCAGCATCAGTGGGACTATGGGAAGCTACGAGCAGTACTTC; clone_size: .; j_call: TRBJ2-7; d_call: TRBD2; v_call: TRBV9
cdr3_aa: CASSLGADYNEQFF; cdr3_nt: TGCGCCAGCAGCTTGGGGGCAGATTACAATGAGCAGTTCTTC; clone_size: few; j_call: TRBJ2-1; d_call: .; v_call: TRBV5-1
cdr3_aa: CASSSNTGNTGELFF; cdr3_nt: TGCGCCAGCAGCTCGAATACAGGGAACACCGGGGAGCTGTTTTTT; clone_size: .; j_call: TRBJ2-2; d_call: .; v_call: TRBV5-1
cdr3_aa: CASSPPASGTGVRLSGNTVYF; cdr3_nt: TGTGCCAGCAGCCCACCAGCCTCCGGGACAGGAGTCCGTCTCTCTGGAAACACCGTATATTTT; clone_size: .; j_call: TRBJ1-3; d_call: TRBD1; v_call: TRBV12-3/TRBV12-4
cdr3_aa: CASSPGAGFTDTQYF; cdr3_nt: TGTGCCAGCAGCCCGGGAGCGGGGTTCACAGATACGCAGTATTTT; clone_size: .; j_call: TRBJ2-3; d_call: TRBD2; v_call: TRBV6-5
cdr3_aa: CAVWAGNYGYTF; cdr3_nt: TGTGCCGTTTGGGCGGGGAACTATGGCTACACCTTC; clone_size: .; j_call: TRBJ1-2; d_call: .; v_call: TRBV5-8
cdr3_aa: CATSDFTYRHHNEQFF; cdr3_nt: TGTGCCACCAGTGATTTCACCTATAGGCACCACAATGAGCAGTTCTTC; clone_size: .; j_call: TRBJ2-1; d_call: .; v_call: TRBV24-1
cdr3_aa: CASSLGGAEHEQYF; cdr3_nt: TGCGCCAGCAGCTTGGGGGGGGCTGAACACGAGCAGTACTTC; clone_size: .; j_call: TRBJ2-7; d_call: .; v_call: TRBV5-1
cdr3_aa: CASSPPSIQQTQYF; cdr3_nt: TGTGCCAGCAGCCCTCCTAGCATTCAACAGACCCAGTACTTC; clone_size: few; j_call: TRBJ2-5; d_call: .; v_call: TRBV3-1
cdr3_aa: CASSLVFRPNTEAFF; cdr3_nt: TGCGCCAGCAGCTTGGTCTTCAGGCCGAACACTGAAGCTTTCTTT; clone_size: few; j_call: TRBJ1-1; d_call: .; v_call: TRBV5-1
cdr3_aa: CARAGTSHNTYEQYF; cdr3_nt: TGTGCCAGAGCTGGGACCTCTCATAATACCTACGAGCAGTACTTC; clone_size: .; j_call: TRBJ2-7; d_call: .; v_call: TRBV9
cdr3_aa: CASSKQGSNTEAFF; cdr3_nt: TGTGCCAGTAGTAAACAGGGGAGCAACACTGAAGCTTTCTTT; clone_size: few; j_call: TRBJ1-1; d_call: TRBD1; v_call: TRBV19
cdr3_aa: CASSQGVSHYEQYF; cdr3_nt: TGCGCCAGCAGCCAAGGTGTCTCACATTACGAGCAGTACTTC; clone_size: many; j_call: TRBJ2-7; d_call: .; v_call: TRBV4-1
cdr3_aa: CASSGQASGTYYNEQSF; cdr3_nt: TGTGCCAGCAGCGGCCAGGCTAGCGGGACATACTACAATGAGCAGTCCTTC; clone_size: .; j_call: TRBJ2-1; d_call: TRBD2; v_call: TRBV7-2
cdr3_aa: CSALAQETQYF; cdr3_nt: TGCAGTGCCCTAGCACAGGAGACCCAGTACTTC; clone_size: .; j_call: TRBJ2-5; d_call: .; v_call: TRBV20-1
cdr3_aa: CASSPPQAYEQYF; cdr3_nt: TGTGCCAGCAGTCCCCCCCAGGCCTACGAGCAGTACTTC; clone_size: .; j_call: TRBJ2-7; d_call: .; v_call: TRBV12-3/TRBV12-4
cdr3_aa: CASSLWAANTGELFF; cdr3_nt: TGTGCCAGCAGCTTATGGGCAGCAAACACCGGGGAGCTGTTTTTT; clone_size: .; j_call: TRBJ2-2; d_call: .; v_call: TRBV7-8
cdr3_aa: CASSDWQGGTGELFF; cdr3_nt: TGCGCCAGCAGTGATTGGCAGGGCGGCACCGGGGAGCTGTTTTTT; clone_size: .; j_call: TRBJ2-2; d_call: .; v_call: TRBV10-1
cdr3_aa: CASSLMGLQFF; cdr3_nt: TGTGCCAGCAGTTTAATGGGTCTGCAGTTCTTC; clone_size: few; j_call: TRBJ2-1; d_call: .; v_call: TRBV28
cdr3_aa: CASSQGPTGIENIQYF; cdr3_nt: TGCGCCAGCAGCCAAGGCCCGACAGGGATCGAAAACATTCAGTACTTC; clone_size: .; j_call: TRBJ2-4; d_call: TRBD1; v_call: TRBV4-3
cdr3_aa: CSARVLAGGRYNEQFF; cdr3_nt: TGCAGTGCTAGAGTACTAGCGGGAGGACGGTACAATGAGCAGTTCTTC; clone_size: few; j_call: TRBJ2-1; d_call: TRBD2; v_call: TRBV20-1
cdr3_aa: CASSMRNTIYF; cdr3_nt: TGTGCCAGTAGTATGAGAAACACCATATATTTT; clone_size: .; j_call: TRBJ1-3; d_call: .; v_call: TRBV19
cdr3_aa: CASSMGQTNYNEQFF; cdr3_nt: TGTGCCAGTAGTATGGGGCAGACAAATTACAATGAGCAGTTCTTC; clone_size: .; j_call: TRBJ2-1; d_call: .; v_call: TRBV19
cdr3_aa: CSGTRLAINNEQFF; cdr3_nt: TGCAGCGGCACCCGACTAGCGATAAACAATGAGCAGTTCTTC; clone_size: .; j_call: TRBJ2-1; d_call: TRBD2; v_call: TRBV29-1
cdr3_aa: CASSQAPIGETQYF; cdr3_nt: TGTGCCAGCAGCCAAGCGCCGATCGGAGAGACCCAGTACTTC; clone_size: .; j_call: TRBJ2-5; d_call: .; v_call: TRBV14
cdr3_aa: CSAREDGTPLF; cdr3_nt: TGCAGTGCTAGAGAGGACGGAACTCCCCTATTT; clone_size: .; j_call: TRBJ1-1; d_call: .; v_call: TRBV20-1
cdr3_aa: CSAPLMDGYTF; cdr3_nt: TGCAGTGCTCCCTTAATGGATGGCTACACCTTC; clone_size: .; j_call: TRBJ1-2; d_call: .; v_call: TRBV20-1
cdr3_aa: CASSAGGWSYNEQFF; cdr3_nt: TGCGCCAGCAGCGCGGGAGGGTGGAGCTACAATGAGCAGTTCTTC; clone_size: few; j_call: TRBJ2-1; d_call: TRBD2; v_call: TRBV5-1
cdr3_aa: CSVEDLPGGTGAGYTF; cdr3_nt: TGCAGCGTTGAAGATCTCCCGGGGGGTACTGGTGCTGGCTACACCTTC; clone_size: few; j_call: TRBJ1-2; d_call: .; v_call: TRBV29-1
cdr3_aa: CSVKIAESTDTQYF; cdr3_nt: TGCAGCGTTAAGATAGCGGAGAGCACAGATACGCAGTATTTT; clone_size: .; j_call: TRBJ2-3; d_call: .; v_call: TRBV20-1
cdr3_aa: CSAPLAGSDFNEQFF; cdr3_nt: TGCAGTGCTCCCTTGGCGGGAAGCGATTTCAATGAGCAGTTCTTC; clone_size: many; j_call: TRBJ2-1; d_call: .; v_call: TRBV20-1
cdr3_aa: CSTDSNTGELFF; cdr3_nt: TGCAGCACGGACAGTAACACCGGGGAGCTGTTTTTT; clone_size: few; j_call: TRBJ2-2; d_call: .; v_call: TRBV29-1